This T cell receptor beta chain stems from a study of early T cells in non-severe SARS-CoV-2 infection. Study summary: Unsorted whole blood bulk RNA was sequenced, with unpaired chains. Findings and caveats of the study: VDJdb-based matching was biased toward anti-spike CD8 responses and missed private and CD4 specificities.

Unique molecular identifiers were added to individual cDNA molecules. TCRdb analysed the 5' RACE reads with MiXCR anew, one entry per CDR3 protein. The sample contains about 69,000 distinct CDR3 sequences, about 10% of which appear only once. Remarks on this clonotype: The antigen is unknown.

This CDR3 is 13 amino acids long. Germline V lookup: CDR1 SGHNT, CDR2 YENEEA. The V end was cut by 0 bases, the J end by 7 bases, with 10 bases between. The chain carries TRBV11-3 and TRBJ2-7; D gene uncertain. The sample was whole blood, taken at baseline. This receptor was identified in an adult who was a healthcare worker with PCR-confirmed SARS-CoV-2 infection or an uninfected control (not recorded which). The CDR3 DNA sequence: TGTGCCAGCAGCTTAGACGTCGAACGGGAGCAGTACTTC. It specifies CASSLDVEREQYF.